This TCR beta chain was sequenced in a study of shared clonotypes between healthy human individuals. Assay used: immunoSEQ multiplex PCR; TCRdb lists only in-frame clones, some missing. This table holds 2 million to 3 million clones, about 92% found once. CDR3 length: 15 residues. The germline gives CDR1 SGHNT, CDR2 YENEEA. Losses at the gene ends were 6 bases for V and 8 bases for J; bases not matched to a gene: 8. The chain carries TRBV11-3 and TRBJ2-1; 12 bases line up with TRBD1. The receptor was derived from a man between 18 and 29 years old in good health. Sequencing input: naive CD4+ T cells sorted from blood. This sample's subset: CD45RA+ positively selected. The CDR3 nucleotides are TGTGCCAGCAGAGCCGGGACAGGGGGCGAATATGAGCAGTTCTTC. The encoded protein is CASRAGTGGEYEQFF.